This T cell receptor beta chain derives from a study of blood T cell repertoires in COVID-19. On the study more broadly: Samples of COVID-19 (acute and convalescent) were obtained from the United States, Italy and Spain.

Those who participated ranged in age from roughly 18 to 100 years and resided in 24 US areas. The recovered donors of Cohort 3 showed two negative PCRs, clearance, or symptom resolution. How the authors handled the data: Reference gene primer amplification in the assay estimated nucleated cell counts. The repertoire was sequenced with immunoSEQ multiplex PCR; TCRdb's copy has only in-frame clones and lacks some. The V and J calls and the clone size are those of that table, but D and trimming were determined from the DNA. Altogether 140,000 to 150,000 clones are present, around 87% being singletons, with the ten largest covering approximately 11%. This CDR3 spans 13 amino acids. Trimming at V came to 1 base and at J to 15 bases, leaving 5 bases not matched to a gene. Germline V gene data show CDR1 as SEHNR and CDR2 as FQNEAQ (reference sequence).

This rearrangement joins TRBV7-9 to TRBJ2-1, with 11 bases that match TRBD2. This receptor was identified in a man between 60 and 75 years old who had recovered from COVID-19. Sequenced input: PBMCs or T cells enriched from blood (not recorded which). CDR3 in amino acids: CASSLVSGGVRFF. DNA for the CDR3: TGTGCCAGCAGCTTAGTTAGCGGGGGGGTCCGGTTCTTC.